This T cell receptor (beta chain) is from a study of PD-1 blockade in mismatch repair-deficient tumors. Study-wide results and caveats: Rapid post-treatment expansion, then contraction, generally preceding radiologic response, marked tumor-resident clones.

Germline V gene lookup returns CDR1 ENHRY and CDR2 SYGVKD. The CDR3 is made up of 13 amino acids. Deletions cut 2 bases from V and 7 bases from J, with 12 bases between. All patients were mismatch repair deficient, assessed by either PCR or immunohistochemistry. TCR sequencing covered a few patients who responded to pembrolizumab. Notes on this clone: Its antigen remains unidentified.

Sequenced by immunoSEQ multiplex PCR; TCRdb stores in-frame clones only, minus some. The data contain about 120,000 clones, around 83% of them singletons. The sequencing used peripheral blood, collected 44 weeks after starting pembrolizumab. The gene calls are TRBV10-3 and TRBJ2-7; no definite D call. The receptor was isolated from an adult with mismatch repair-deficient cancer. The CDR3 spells CAISENPRLEQYF. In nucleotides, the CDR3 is TGTGCCATCAGTGAGAACCCCAGGCTAGAGCAGTACTTC.